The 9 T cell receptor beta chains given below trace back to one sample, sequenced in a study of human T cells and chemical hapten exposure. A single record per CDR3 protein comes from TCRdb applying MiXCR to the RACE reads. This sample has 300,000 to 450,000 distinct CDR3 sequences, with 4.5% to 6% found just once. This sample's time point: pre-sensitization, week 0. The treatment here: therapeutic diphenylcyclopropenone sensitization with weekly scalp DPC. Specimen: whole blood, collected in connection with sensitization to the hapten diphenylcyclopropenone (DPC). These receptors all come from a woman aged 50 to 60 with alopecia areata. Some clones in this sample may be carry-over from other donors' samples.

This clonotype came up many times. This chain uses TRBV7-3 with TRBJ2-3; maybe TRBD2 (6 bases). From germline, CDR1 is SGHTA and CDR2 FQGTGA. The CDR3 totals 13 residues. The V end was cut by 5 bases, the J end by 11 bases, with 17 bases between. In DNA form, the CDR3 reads TGTGCCAGCAGCCAAGATGGACGGGGGAAGCAGTATTTT. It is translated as CASSQDGRGKQYF.

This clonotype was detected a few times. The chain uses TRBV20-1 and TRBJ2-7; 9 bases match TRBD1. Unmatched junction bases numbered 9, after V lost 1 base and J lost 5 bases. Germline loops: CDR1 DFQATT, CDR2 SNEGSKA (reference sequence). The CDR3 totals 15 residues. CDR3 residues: CSARGQGTGMNEQYF. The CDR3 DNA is TGCAGTGCTAGAGGACAAGGGACAGGGATGAACGAGCAGTACTTC.

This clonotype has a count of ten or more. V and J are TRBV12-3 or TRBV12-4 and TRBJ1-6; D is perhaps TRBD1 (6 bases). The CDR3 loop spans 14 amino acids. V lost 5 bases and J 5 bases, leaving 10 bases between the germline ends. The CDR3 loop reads CASSARGDNSPLHF. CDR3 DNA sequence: TGTGCCAGCAGTGCCAGGGGAGATAATTCACCCCTCCACTTT.

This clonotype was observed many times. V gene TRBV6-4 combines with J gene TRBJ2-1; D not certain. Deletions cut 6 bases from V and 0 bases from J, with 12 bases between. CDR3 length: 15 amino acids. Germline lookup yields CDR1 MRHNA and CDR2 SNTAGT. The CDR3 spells CASSLTQSSYNEQFF. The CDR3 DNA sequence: TGTGCCAGCAGCCTTACTCAAAGCTCCTACAATGAGCAGTTCTTC.

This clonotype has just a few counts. The CDR3: CASSPGTRGNQPQHF. CDR3 in DNA: TGTGCCAGCAGTCCTGGGACACGGGGCAATCAGCCCCAGCATTTT. The chain recombines TRBV28 with TRBJ1-5; maybe TRBD1 (6 bases). The CDR3 length is 15 residues. The V gene's germline CDR1 is MDHEN and CDR2 SYDVKM. The ends were cut back, 5 bases at V and 2 bases at J, with 13 bases in the middle.

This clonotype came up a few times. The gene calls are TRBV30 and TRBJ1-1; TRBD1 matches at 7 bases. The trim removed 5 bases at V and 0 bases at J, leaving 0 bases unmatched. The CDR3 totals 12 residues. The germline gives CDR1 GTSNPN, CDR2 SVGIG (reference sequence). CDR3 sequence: CAWDRVNTEAFF. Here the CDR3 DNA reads TGTGCCTGGGACAGGGTGAACACTGAAGCTTTCTTT.

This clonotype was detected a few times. CDR3 coding DNA: TGTGCCAGCAGCCAAGAGGGCGGGAGGGCCTACGAGCAGTACTTC. Its translation is CASSQEGGRAYEQYF. V gene TRBV3-1 combines with J gene TRBJ2-7, with TRBD2 matching over 9 bases. Germline CDR1 LGHDT, CDR2 YNNKEL (reference sequence). Trimming took 0 bases from V and 2 from J; bases not matched to a gene: 2. The CDR3 covers 15 residues.

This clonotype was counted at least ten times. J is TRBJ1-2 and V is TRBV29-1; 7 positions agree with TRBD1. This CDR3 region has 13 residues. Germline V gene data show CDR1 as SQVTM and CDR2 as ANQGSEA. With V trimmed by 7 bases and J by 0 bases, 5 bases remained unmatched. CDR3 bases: TGCAGCGGGATGACAGGGACTAACTATGGCTACACCTTC. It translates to CSGMTGTNYGYTF.

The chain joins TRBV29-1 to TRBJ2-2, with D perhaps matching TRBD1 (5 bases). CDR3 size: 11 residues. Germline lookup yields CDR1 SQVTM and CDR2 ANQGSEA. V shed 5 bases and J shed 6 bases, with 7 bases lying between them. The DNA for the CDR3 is TGCAGCGTTCAGGGTCCCGGGGAGCTGTTTTTT. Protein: CSVQGPGELFF.